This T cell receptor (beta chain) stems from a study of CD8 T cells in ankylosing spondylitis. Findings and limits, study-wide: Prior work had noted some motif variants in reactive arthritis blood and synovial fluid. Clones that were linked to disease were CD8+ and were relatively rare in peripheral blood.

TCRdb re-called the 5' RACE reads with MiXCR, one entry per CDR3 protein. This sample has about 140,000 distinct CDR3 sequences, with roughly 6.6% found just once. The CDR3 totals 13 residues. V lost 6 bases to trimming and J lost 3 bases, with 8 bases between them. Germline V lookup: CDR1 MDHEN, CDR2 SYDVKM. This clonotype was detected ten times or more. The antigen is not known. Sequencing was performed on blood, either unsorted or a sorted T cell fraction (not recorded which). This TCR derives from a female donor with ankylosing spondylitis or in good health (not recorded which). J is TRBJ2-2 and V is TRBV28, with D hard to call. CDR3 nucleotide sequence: TGTGCCAGCAGCCTTAGTGACACCGGGGAGCTGTTTTTT. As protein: CASSLSDTGELFF. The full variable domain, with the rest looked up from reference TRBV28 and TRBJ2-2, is DVKVTQSSRYLVKRTGEKVFLECVQDMDHENMFWYRQDPGLGLRLIYFSYDVKMKEKGDIPEGYSVSREKKERFSLILESASTNQTSMYLCASSLSDTGELFFGEGSRLTVL.